These 16 T cell receptor beta chains share one sample of origin, sequenced in a study of blood T cells in healthy people across ages. Primed by a sample-barcoded 5' primer and a J-beta primer mix, a second PCR proceeded for about 7 to 11 cycles. TCRdb redid the calling of the 5' RACE reads with MiXCR, one entry per CDR3 protein. The sample yields hundreds of thousands of distinct CDR3 sequences, 25% to 35% seen once. These same data were also listed under a study on T cells of mothers and their children.

What was sequenced was blood. Receptor source: a boy aged 2 to 9 in good health.

As for this clonotype: The junction differs from germline at one of its ends, possibly a read error. The chain carries TRBV7-8 and TRBJ1-1, with a possible D match to TRBD1 (5 bases). The V gene's germline CDR1 is SGHVS and CDR2 FQNEAQ. The CDR3 consists of 15 residues. The CDR3 loop is CASSLAWGGRTEAFF. CDR3 nucleotides: TGCGCCAGCAGCTTAGCGTGGGGGGGGAGGACTGAAGCTTTCTTT. The full variable domain, in which reference TRBV7-8 and TRBJ1-1 provide the parts outside the CDR3, is GAGVSQSPRYKVAKRGQDVALRCDPISGHVSLFWYQQALGQGPEFLTYFQNEAQLDKSGLPSDRFFAERPEGSVSTLKIQRTQQEDSAVYLCASSLAWGGRTEAFFGQGTRLTVV.

This clonotype was seen a handful of times. This sequence joins TRBV12-3 or TRBV12-4 and TRBJ1-3; no firm D call. The CDR3 is made up of 13 amino acids. Trimming left V 5 bases short and J 7 bases short, with 12 bases between. CDR3 in amino acids: CASSPTDQNTIYF. The CDR3 nucleotides are TGTGCCAGCAGTCCGACGGACCAGAACACCATATATTTT.

The gene calls are TRBV6-2 or TRBV6-3 and TRBJ2-5; a possible D gene is TRBD1 (5 bases). The V end was cut by 4 bases, the J end by 8 bases, with 14 bases between. CDR3 size: 13 residues. The germline V gene has CDR1 MNHEY and CDR2 SVGEGT. This chain's CDR3 is CASSSQSDSTQYF. DNA for the CDR3: TGTGCCAGCAGTTCTCAATCTGACAGTACCCAGTACTTC.

CDR3 bases: TGTGCCAGCAGCCAGGGGGCCAGGGTGGACGGCTACACCTTC. This translates into CASSQGARVDGYTF. The rearrangement links TRBV12-3 or TRBV12-4 to TRBJ1-2; 8 positions match TRBD1. This CDR3 spans 14 amino acids. V was pared by 6 bases and J by 8 bases, with 11 bases of the junction left unmatched.

The J gene is TRBJ2-1, the V gene TRBV14, with 11 bases identical to TRBD2. Losses at the gene ends were 3 bases for V and 5 bases for J; bases not matched to a gene: 9. CDR3 length equals 17 residues. CDR1 is SGHDN, CDR2 FVKESK, per germline. DNA for the CDR3: TGTGCCAGCAGCCAGACTTTACTAGCGGGAGCACACAATGAGCAGTTCTTC. Translated, it gives CASSQTLLAGAHNEQFF.

The table lists this clonotype with a few counts. This rearrangement joins TRBV9 to TRBJ2-5; D is ambiguous. Gene TRBJ2-7 matches the end of the DNA better, so the J call may be wrong. The CDR3 spans 11 residues. The germline V gene encodes CDR1 SGDLS and CDR2 YYNGEE. In DNA form, the CDR3 reads TGTGCCAGCAGCGTATTGGACGAGCAGTACTTC. Residues: CASSVLDEQYF.

V is TRBV7-9 and J is TRBJ1-2; D is undetermined. The CDR3 consists of 15 residues. Germline loops: CDR1 SEHNR, CDR2 FQNEAQ (reference sequence). Trimming cost V 3 bases and J 0 bases, with 11 bases left between them. DNA of the CDR3: TGTGCCAGCAGCTTGTCCAACCTGGCTAACTATGGCTACACCTTC. This sequence encodes CASSLSNLANYGYTF. The variable domain in full, with the rest retrieved from reference TRBV7-9 and TRBJ1-2, is DTGVSQNPRHKITKRGQNVTFRCDPISEHNRLYWYRQTLGQGPEFLTYFQNEAQLEKSRLLSDRFSAERPKGSFSTLEIQRTEQGDSAMYLCASSLSNLANYGYTFGSGTRLTVV.

The chain links TRBV20-1 to TRBJ2-7; D remains unclear. V was pared by 4 bases and J by 4 bases, with 14 bases between. CDR1 and CDR2 from the germline V gene are DFQATT and SNEGSKA (reference sequence). This CDR3 is 13 amino acids long. The CDR3 DNA is TGCAGTGCTAATAGACATGAGCGATACGAGCAGTACTTC. As protein: CSANRHERYEQYF.

This rearrangement joins TRBV7-8 to TRBJ2-1; 8 bases fit TRBD2. The germline CDR1 and CDR2 sequences are SGHVS and FQNEAQ. The CDR3 loop spans 15 amino acids. With 3 bases clipped from V and 4 bases from J, the junction kept 5 bases outside the gene matches. The CDR3 DNA sequence: TGTGCCAGCAGCTTTAGGGTAGCGGGGTACAATGAGCAGTTCTTC. It translates to CASSFRVAGYNEQFF. Full variable domain (remainder filled in from reference TRBV7-8 and TRBJ2-1): GAGVSQSPRYKVAKRGQDVALRCDPISGHVSLFWYQQALGQGPEFLTYFQNEAQLDKSGLPSDRFFAERPEGSVSTLKIQRTQQEDSAVYLCASSFRVAGYNEQFFGPGTRLTVL.

The chain combines TRBV7-9 with TRBJ2-3; the match to TRBD2 covers 8 bases. The ends lost 1 base at V and 3 bases at J; junction bases unmatched: 9. The CDR3 loop spans 17 amino acids. The germline V gene has CDR1 SEHNR and CDR2 FQNEAQ (reference sequence). CDR3 nucleotides: TGTGCCAGCAGCTTAGGTTGGCGCGGGGGGAATACAGATACGCAGTATTTT. Protein: CASSLGWRGGNTDTQYF.

In its sample, this clonotype was seen a few times. J is TRBJ1-1 and V is TRBV27; possible D gene TRBD1, 5 bases. From germline, CDR1 is MNHEY and CDR2 SMNVEV (reference sequence). Trimming cost V 5 bases and J 0 bases, with 19 bases left between them. CDR3 size: 17 residues. CDR3 residues: CASSPGGVISLNTEAFF. The CDR3 DNA follows: TGTGCCAGCAGTCCCGGAGGGGTGATTTCCCTGAACACTGAAGCTTTCTTT.

The gene calls are TRBV7-9 and TRBJ2-3, with D uncertain. From germline, CDR1 is SEHNR and CDR2 FQNEAQ (reference sequence). The CDR3 is made up of 14 amino acids. V lost 6 bases to trimming and J lost 0 bases, with 10 bases between them. CDR3 coding DNA: TGTGCCAGCAGGGGTCGAACTAGCACAGATACGCAGTATTTT. It is translated as CASRGRTSTDTQYF.

The J gene is TRBJ2-5, the V gene TRBV27; 8 nucleotides line up with TRBD2. The assigned J gene may be wrong: the sequence end matches TRBJ2-7 better. The CDR3 consists of 17 residues. Germline V gives CDR1 MNHEY, CDR2 SMNVEV (reference sequence). The CDR3 region has the DNA TGTGCCAGCAGTTCAACATCCTTAGCGGGATTGGAGGACGAGCAGTACTTC. Its translation: CASSSTSLAGLEDEQYF.

As for this clonotype: At one end, the junction sequence differs from germline, possibly due to a read error. The chain combines TRBV7-8 with TRBJ2-5; D might be TRBD2 (6 bases). Germline V CDR1 and CDR2: SGHVS, FQNEAQ. The CDR3 consists of 15 residues. CDR3 DNA sequence: TGTGCCAGCAGCCCGACGGACTACCCTACAGAGACCCATTACTTC. This gives the protein CASSPTDYPTETHYF.

This clonotype has just a few counts. The chain links TRBV4-1 to TRBJ2-1; 11 bases agree with TRBD1. The J call may be wrong; the DNA end is better matched by TRBJ2-7. CDR1 and CDR2 from the germline V gene are MGHRA and YSYEKL. This CDR3 is 17 amino acids long. The CDR3 loop reads CASSQAGPGQGVYEQYF. The CDR3 DNA reads TGCGCCAGCAGCCAAGCGGGACCGGGACAGGGGGTTTACGAGCAGTACTTC.

Concerning this clonotype: This may arise from a read error, as a much more abundant clone is one base away. The genes are TRBV5-1 and TRBJ2-3; 11 positions agree with TRBD2. CDR1 and CDR2 from the germline V gene are SGHRS and YFSETQ. The CDR3 is 15 residues long. V was clipped by 7 bases and J by 1 base; unmatched bases: 5. In DNA form, the CDR3 reads TGCGCCAGCGGCCCGGGACTAGCGGGCACAGATACGCAGTATTTT. Amino acids: CASGPGLAGTDTQYF.